The entry that follows covers one T cell receptor beta chain sequence. Its antigen is currently not known. Nothing much larger sits one base from this clone, and base qualities are not available. This specimen's time point label, interpreted: cycle 1 day 1 (C1D1), immediately before nivolumab initiation. Relapse after autologous stem cell transplantation had occurred in all trial patients, and cohorts A, B and C were distinguished by prior brentuximab vedotin exposure. Using a Miltenyi CD4+ T cell isolation kit, CD4+ T cells were purified from thawed PBMCs through magnetic negative selection. A total of roughly 57 patients with relapsed/refractory classical Hodgkin lymphoma made up the trial cohort, and each patient's best overall response was complete response, partial response or progressive disease. In the multi-cohort phase II CheckMate 205 trial, trial patients received single-agent nivolumab. An independent review committee assessed best overall response by applying the 2007 International Working Group response criteria. PBMCs from the trial were collected at three points: immediately before nivolumab initiation (C1D1), and during therapy at cycle 2 day 1 and cycle 4 day 1. Peripheral blood was collected in 8 mL Vacutainer Cell Preparation Tubes, from which PBMCs were isolated by centrifugation and then cryopreserved. Purified CD4+ and CD8+ fractions were prepared only for cases where an additional PBMC sample was available. Magnetically labelled cells were depleted on LS columns in a quadroMACS separator, and the flow-through was collected as the purified fraction.

This sample was taken from a study of PD-1 blockade in classical Hodgkin lymphoma (dated by TCRdb to the early 2020s). About the full investigation: Nivolumab dosing was 3 mg/kg intravenously every 2 weeks, continuing until either disease progression or unacceptable toxicity. To define a peripheral blood immune signature of response to PD-1 blockade in classical Hodgkin lymphoma, the study combined TCR beta sequencing with CyTOF.

Genomic DNA was extracted with the Qiagen DNeasy kit from unsorted PBMCs and from negatively selected CD4+ and CD8+ fractions. TCR beta CDR3 regions were amplified by immunoSEQ multiplex PCR using primers annealing to V and J segments. Amplification bias was minimized using a synthetic immune receptor repertoire, and residual bias was removed computationally after sequencing. In the authors' own workflow: Custom Python scripts were used to quantify repertoire diversity as the Shannon entropy index. The unsorted, CD4+ and CD8+ repertoires were each analyzed separately, with the exception of combined analyses, where CD4+ and CD8+ sequences were merged in silico. A clone counted as expanded when the clone's frequency after treatment rose at least 2-fold relative to C1D1, and clones undetected at baseline were given a pseudocount of 0.5. Singleton clones were defined as clones with 0 or 1 copy at C1D1, and non-singleton clones were defined as clones with 2 or more copies. Clones expanded in unsorted samples were annotated as CD4+, CD8+ or unknown by matching protein sequences in sorted samples from the same patient. Diversity changes from C1D1 to C4D1 were tested in paired samples using Wilcoxon tests. In its TCRdb copy, this immuneACCESS table keeps in-frame sequences only and misses some clones. Where compared with another copy, unresolved V genes explain less than half of these, and the others have no known cause. That table gives V, J and clone size, and the DNA gave D and trimming. The sample contains tens of thousands of clones, 90% of them found a single time. Around 0.21% of the sample is taken by the ten largest.

The paper's findings and limits, for the study overall: Patients starting nivolumab less than 1 year after ASCT had lower diversity and were excluded from later analyses to avoid confounding by immune reconstitution. The study was restricted to a single clinical trial cohort, and the causes of repertoire differences, possibly disease activity or prior therapy, were left undefined. Baseline TCR diversity was reported to be lower in newly diagnosed patients than in healthy donors, and even lower in relapsed/refractory patients. By C4D1, a significant rise was seen in CD4+ TCR diversity but not in CD8+ TCR diversity (p=0.0027 vs p=0.16), and the rise was most apparent among complete responders (p=0.02). Trial patients achieving complete response had baseline diversity similar to newly diagnosed patients, whereas partial responders and progressors had significantly lower diversity.

This receptor was taken from a human donor with classical Hodgkin lymphoma. The sample in question was CD4+ T cells from blood, obtained at baseline.

The DNA sequence follows: TGCGCCAGCAGCTTGGGTGGGAAGAGAGGGGCCAACGTCCTGACTTTC. Its translation is CASSLGGKRGANVLTF. This receptor chain uses TRBV5-1 and TRBJ2-6; no D segment can be confidently identified. The CDR3 runs 16 residues from the cysteine to the phenylalanine. The CDR3 DNA has 48 bases and is translated from base 1. CDR1 and CDR2, looked up from the germline V gene, are SGHRS and YFSETQ. The junction shows trimming of 0 bases on V and 4 bases on J, plus 11 bases between the germline ends.